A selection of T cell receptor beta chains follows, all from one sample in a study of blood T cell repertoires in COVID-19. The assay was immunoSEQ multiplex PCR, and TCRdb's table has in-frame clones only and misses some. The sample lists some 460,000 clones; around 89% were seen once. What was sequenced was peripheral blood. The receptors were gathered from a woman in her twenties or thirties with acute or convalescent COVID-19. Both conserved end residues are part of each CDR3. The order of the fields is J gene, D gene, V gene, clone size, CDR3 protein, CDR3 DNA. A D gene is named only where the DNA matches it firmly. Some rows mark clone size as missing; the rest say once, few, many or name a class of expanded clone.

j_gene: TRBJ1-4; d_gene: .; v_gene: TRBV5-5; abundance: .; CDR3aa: CASSLRGTNEKLFF; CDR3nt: TGTGCCAGCAGCTTGAGGGGGACTAATGAAAAACTGTTTTTT
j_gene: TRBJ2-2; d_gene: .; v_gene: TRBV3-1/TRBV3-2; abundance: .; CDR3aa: CASSLHGGGELFF; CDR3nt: TGTGCCAGCAGCTTACACGGGGGAGGGGAGCTGTTTTTT
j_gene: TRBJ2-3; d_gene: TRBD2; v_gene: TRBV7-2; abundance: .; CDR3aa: CASARIPGGPADTQYF; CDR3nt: TGTGCCAGCGCCCGAATCCCGGGGGGGCCCGCAGATACGCAGTATTTT
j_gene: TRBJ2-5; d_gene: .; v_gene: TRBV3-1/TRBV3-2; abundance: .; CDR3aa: CASSPPSRETQYF; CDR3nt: TGTGCCAGCAGTCCACCTAGCCGAGAGACCCAGTACTTC
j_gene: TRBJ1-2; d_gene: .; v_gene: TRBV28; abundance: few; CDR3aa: CASSLAEGGGYTF; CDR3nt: TGTGCCAGCAGTTTAGCGGAGGGAGGTGGCTACACCTTC
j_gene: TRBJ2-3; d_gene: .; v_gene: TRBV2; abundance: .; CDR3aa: CASSERGWTEDTQYF; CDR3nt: TGTGCCAGCAGTGAAAGGGGGTGGACAGAGGATACGCAGTATTTT
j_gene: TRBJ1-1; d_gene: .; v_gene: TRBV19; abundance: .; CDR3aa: CASSIDGTVDTEAFF; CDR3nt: TGTGCCAGTAGTATAGATGGGACTGTGGACACTGAAGCTTTCTTT
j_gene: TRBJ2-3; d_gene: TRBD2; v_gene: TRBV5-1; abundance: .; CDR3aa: CASSVGTTSTDTQYF; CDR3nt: TGCGCCAGCAGCGTCGGGACTACTAGCACAGATACGCAGTATTTT
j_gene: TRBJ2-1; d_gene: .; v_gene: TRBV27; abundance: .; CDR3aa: CASSLGGGPYNEQFF; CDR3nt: TGTGCCAGCAGTTTAGGTGGGGGCCCCTACAATGAGCAGTTCTTC
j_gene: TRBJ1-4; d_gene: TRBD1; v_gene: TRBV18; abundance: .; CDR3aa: CASSQGAPNEKLFF; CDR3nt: TGTGCCAGCTCACAGGGGGCGCCTAATGAAAAACTGTTTTTT
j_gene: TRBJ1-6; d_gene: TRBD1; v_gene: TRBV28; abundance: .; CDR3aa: CASSSDRVRGKSSYNSPLHF; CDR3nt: TGTGCCAGCAGTTCCGACAGGGTCAGAGGAAAGAGCTCCTATAATTCACCCCTCCACTTT